A selection of T cell receptor beta chains follows, all from one sample in a study of T cell responses to AZD1222 COVID-19 vaccine. TCRdb's table, derived via immunoSEQ multiplex PCR, lists solely in-frame clones and lacks some. This sample has more than 90,000 clones, with 90% found just once. This specimen was peripheral blood, taken on day 0 of AZD1222 vaccination. Every receptor here comes from an adult in good health. CDR3s include the opening cysteine and the closing phenylalanine or tryptophan. The D gene is left open where the match is weak. Only some rows state a clone size, as once, few, many or a class for expanded clones.

d_call: -
clone_size: -
v_call: TRBV19
j_call: TRBJ1-1
cdr3_aa: CASSISWVNTEAFF
cdr3_nt: TGTGCCAGTAGTATTTCGTGGGTGAACACTGAAGCTTTCTTT

d_call: TRBD2
clone_size: -
v_call: TRBV3-1/TRBV3-2
j_call: TRBJ2-3
cdr3_aa: CASSQRGEGLAGGTDTQYF
cdr3_nt: TGTGCCAGCAGCCAAAGGGGTGAGGGACTAGCGGGGGGCACAGATACGCAGTATTTT

d_call: TRBD1
clone_size: -
v_call: TRBV6-5
j_call: TRBJ2-1
cdr3_aa: CASGGQSYNEQFF
cdr3_nt: TGTGCCAGCGGGGGACAGTCCTACAATGAGCAGTTCTTC

d_call: -
clone_size: once
v_call: TRBV7-9
j_call: TRBJ2-7
cdr3_aa: CASSLEQGSSYEQYF
cdr3_nt: TGTGCCAGCAGCTTAGAGCAGGGGAGCTCCTACGAGCAGTACTTC

d_call: TRBD2
clone_size: -
v_call: TRBV6-5
j_call: TRBJ2-7
cdr3_aa: CASSYTGTSGGEQYF
cdr3_nt: TGTGCCAGCAGTTACACCGGGACTAGCGGGGGAGAGCAGTACTTC

d_call: -
clone_size: -
v_call: TRBV12-5
j_call: TRBJ2-5
cdr3_aa: CASGFSGQETQYF
cdr3_nt: TGTGCTAGTGGTTTTTCAGGGCAAGAGACCCAGTACTTC

d_call: -
clone_size: -
v_call: TRBV4-2
j_call: TRBJ1-4
cdr3_aa: CASSRLGPTKEKLFF
cdr3_nt: TGTGCCAGCAGCCGTCTCGGGCCTACCAAGGAAAAACTGTTTTTT

d_call: TRBD1
clone_size: -
v_call: TRBV27
j_call: TRBJ2-5
cdr3_aa: CASSFTGDTETQYF
cdr3_nt: TGTGCCAGCAGTTTTACAGGGGACACCGAGACCCAGTACTTC

d_call: -
clone_size: -
v_call: TRBV5-4
j_call: TRBJ2-7
cdr3_aa: CASSRKLTGFEQYF
cdr3_nt: TGTGCCAGCAGCCGCAAGCTAACAGGGTTCGAGCAGTACTTC

d_call: -
clone_size: -
v_call: TRBV24-1
j_call: TRBJ1-1
cdr3_aa: CATQKGDTEAFF
cdr3_nt: TGTGCCACGCAAAAGGGGGACACTGAAGCTTTCTTT

d_call: TRBD1
clone_size: -
v_call: TRBV19
j_call: TRBJ2-7
cdr3_aa: CASGGTGVEEQYF
cdr3_nt: TGTGCCAGCGGGGGGACAGGGGTGGAAGAGCAGTACTTC

d_call: -
clone_size: -
v_call: TRBV7-9
j_call: TRBJ2-1
cdr3_aa: CASSLESAYNEQFF
cdr3_nt: TGTGCCAGCAGCTTAGAGTCAGCCTACAATGAGCAGTTCTTC

d_call: -
clone_size: -
v_call: TRBV19
j_call: TRBJ1-5
cdr3_aa: CASSPGESRWQPQHF
cdr3_nt: TGTGCCAGTAGTCCCGGCGAGTCCCGGTGGCAGCCCCAGCATTTT

d_call: TRBD1
clone_size: few
v_call: TRBV6-4
j_call: TRBJ1-2
cdr3_aa: CASTPAPGTGGYTF
cdr3_nt: TGTGCCAGCACCCCGGCCCCAGGGACAGGTGGCTACACCTTC

d_call: -
clone_size: -
v_call: TRBV4-1
j_call: TRBJ2-2
cdr3_aa: CASGGNTGELFF
cdr3_nt: TGCGCCAGCGGGGGGAACACCGGGGAGCTGTTTTTT

d_call: -
clone_size: -
v_call: TRBV28
j_call: TRBJ1-4
cdr3_aa: CASSPQLLTSTNEKLFF
cdr3_nt: TGTGCCAGCAGTCCCCAACTATTGACATCAACTAATGAAAAACTGTTTTTT

d_call: -
clone_size: few
v_call: TRBV11-2
j_call: TRBJ2-2
cdr3_aa: CASTEGDTGELFF
cdr3_nt: TGTGCCAGCACGGAGGGGGACACCGGGGAGCTGTTTTTT

d_call: -
clone_size: -
v_call: TRBV19
j_call: TRBJ1-2
cdr3_aa: CASPAAVQGNYGYTF
cdr3_nt: TGTGCCAGTCCCGCGGCAGTTCAGGGAAACTATGGCTACACCTTC

d_call: TRBD1
clone_size: -
v_call: TRBV4-1
j_call: TRBJ1-1
cdr3_aa: CASSHAQGLGNTEAFF
cdr3_nt: TGCGCCAGCAGCCATGCACAGGGGTTGGGGAACACTGAAGCTTTCTTT

d_call: -
clone_size: -
v_call: TRBV5-1
j_call: TRBJ1-1
cdr3_aa: CASSLGGPEAFF
cdr3_nt: TGCGCCAGCAGCTTGGGGGGCCCTGAAGCTTTCTTT

d_call: TRBD1
clone_size: -
v_call: TRBV6-1
j_call: TRBJ1-4
cdr3_aa: CASSEASGGSGEKLFF
cdr3_nt: TGTGCCAGCAGTGAAGCCTCAGGGGGCTCTGGTGAAAAACTGTTTTTT

d_call: -
clone_size: -
v_call: TRBV21-1
j_call: TRBJ2-2
cdr3_aa: CASSPQPGLKYTGELFF
cdr3_nt: TGTGCCAGCAGCCCCCAACCGGGCCTGAAATACACCGGGGAGCTGTTTTTT

d_call: -
clone_size: -
v_call: TRBV6-5
j_call: TRBJ2-7
cdr3_aa: CASTPGPNYEQYF
cdr3_nt: TGTGCCAGCACCCCGGGCCCAAACTACGAGCAGTACTTC

d_call: -
clone_size: -
v_call: TRBV9
j_call: TRBJ2-3
cdr3_aa: CASSVQGPPDTQYF
cdr3_nt: TGTGCCAGCAGCGTACAGGGTCCCCCAGATACGCAGTATTTT

d_call: -
clone_size: -
v_call: TRBV6-1
j_call: TRBJ1-5
cdr3_aa: CASSEKPGVRPQHF
cdr3_nt: TGTGCCAGCAGTGAAAAACCGGGGGTCAGGCCCCAGCATTTT

d_call: -
clone_size: -
v_call: TRBV11-2
j_call: TRBJ1-5
cdr3_aa: CASSLEVRQPQHF
cdr3_nt: TGTGCCAGCAGCTTAGAAGTAAGGCAGCCCCAGCATTTT

d_call: TRBD1
clone_size: -
v_call: TRBV5-4
j_call: TRBJ1-1
cdr3_aa: CASSLEPGQLNTEAFF
cdr3_nt: TGTGCCAGCAGCTTGGAGCCGGGACAGCTGAACACTGAAGCTTTCTTT

d_call: TRBD2
clone_size: -
v_call: TRBV5-1
j_call: TRBJ2-1
cdr3_aa: CASSLEGTRGTYNEQFF
cdr3_nt: TGCGCCAGCAGCTTGGAGGGGACTAGAGGCACCTACAATGAGCAGTTCTTC

d_call: -
clone_size: -
v_call: TRBV2
j_call: TRBJ1-5
cdr3_aa: CASRGGDLGRPQHF
cdr3_nt: TGTGCCAGTCGGGGTGGGGACCTGGGTAGGCCCCAGCATTTT

d_call: TRBD1
clone_size: -
v_call: TRBV5-1
j_call: TRBJ2-7
cdr3_aa: CASSLALTGGFTYEQYF
cdr3_nt: TGCGCCAGCAGCTTGGCCTTGACAGGGGGCTTTACCTACGAGCAGTACTTC

d_call: -
clone_size: -
v_call: TRBV21-1
j_call: TRBJ1-5
cdr3_aa: CASSTRDTSMGQPQHF
cdr3_nt: TGTGCCAGCAGCACCCGGGACACCTCAATGGGGCAGCCCCAGCATTTT

d_call: -
clone_size: -
v_call: TRBV9
j_call: TRBJ2-5
cdr3_aa: CASSVEGVLWETQYF
cdr3_nt: TGTGCCAGCAGCGTAGAAGGGGTGCTGTGGGAGACCCAGTACTTC

d_call: TRBD1
clone_size: -
v_call: TRBV7-8
j_call: TRBJ1-4
cdr3_aa: CASSWTGEREKLFF
cdr3_nt: TGTGCCAGCAGCTGGACAGGTGAACGGGAAAAACTGTTTTTT

d_call: -
clone_size: -
v_call: TRBV28
j_call: TRBJ1-1
cdr3_aa: CASRSGQMDTEAFF
cdr3_nt: TGTGCCAGCAGATCGGGACAAATGGACACTGAAGCTTTCTTT

d_call: -
clone_size: -
v_call: TRBV11-2
j_call: TRBJ1-1
cdr3_aa: CASSPEGNMNTEAFF
cdr3_nt: TGTGCCAGCTCCCCTGAGGGGAATATGAACACTGAAGCTTTCTTT

d_call: -
clone_size: -
v_call: TRBV4-1
j_call: TRBJ1-1
cdr3_aa: CASSQEIGYTEAFF
cdr3_nt: TGCGCCAGCAGCCAAGAAATAGGTTACACTGAAGCTTTCTTT

d_call: TRBD1
clone_size: -
v_call: TRBV10-3
j_call: TRBJ1-4
cdr3_aa: CAISANRGNEKLFF
cdr3_nt: TGTGCCATCAGTGCTAACAGGGGGAATGAAAAACTGTTTTTT

d_call: -
clone_size: -
v_call: TRBV2
j_call: TRBJ2-1
cdr3_aa: CASKMGFGAPHNEQFF
cdr3_nt: TGTGCCAGCAAAATGGGCTTCGGGGCCCCCCACAATGAGCAGTTCTTC

d_call: TRBD2
clone_size: -
v_call: TRBV10-1
j_call: TRBJ2-3
cdr3_aa: CASSETSTSGGNTDTQYF
cdr3_nt: TGCGCCAGCAGTGAGACCTCGACTAGCGGGGGGAACACAGATACGCAGTATTTT

d_call: -
clone_size: -
v_call: TRBV12-5
j_call: TRBJ2-5
cdr3_aa: CASGLGPQETQYF
cdr3_nt: TGTGCTAGTGGTTTGGGCCCGCAAGAGACCCAGTACTTC

d_call: -
clone_size: -
v_call: TRBV11-3
j_call: TRBJ2-5
cdr3_aa: CASSSSGQETQYF
cdr3_nt: TGTGCCAGCAGCTCCTCAGGCCAAGAGACCCAGTACTTC

d_call: -
clone_size: -
v_call: TRBV29-1
j_call: TRBJ2-1
cdr3_aa: CSVDQGGAYNEQFF
cdr3_nt: TGCAGCGTTGATCAGGGGGGAGCCTACAATGAGCAGTTCTTC

d_call: TRBD2
clone_size: -
v_call: TRBV20-1
j_call: TRBJ2-1
cdr3_aa: CSASSSGDEQFF
cdr3_nt: TGCAGTGCTAGTAGTAGCGGGGATGAGCAGTTCTTC

d_call: -
clone_size: -
v_call: TRBV6-5
j_call: TRBJ2-1
cdr3_aa: CASSRGGPSWNEQFF
cdr3_nt: TGTGCCAGCAGTAGGGGTGGGCCTAGTTGGAATGAGCAGTTCTTC

d_call: -
clone_size: -
v_call: TRBV4-1
j_call: TRBJ2-3
cdr3_aa: CASSVSGTPSTDTQYF
cdr3_nt: TGCGCCAGCAGCGTGAGCGGTACCCCTAGCACAGATACGCAGTATTTT

d_call: -
clone_size: few
v_call: TRBV6-5
j_call: TRBJ1-5
cdr3_aa: CASSYSSTDNQPQHF
cdr3_nt: TGTGCCAGCAGTTACTCGAGTACAGACAATCAGCCCCAGCATTTT

d_call: -
clone_size: -
v_call: TRBV11-2
j_call: TRBJ1-6
cdr3_aa: CASKVAGNSPLHF
cdr3_nt: TGTGCCAGCAAGGTAGCGGGGAATTCACCCCTCCACTTT

d_call: -
clone_size: -
v_call: TRBV13
j_call: TRBJ2-3
cdr3_aa: CASTGGPSTDTQYF
cdr3_nt: TGTGCCAGCACAGGGGGGCCGAGCACAGATACGCAGTATTTT

d_call: -
clone_size: -
v_call: TRBV7-9
j_call: TRBJ1-4
cdr3_aa: CASSEASARQFLREKLFF
cdr3_nt: TGTGCCAGCAGCGAAGCCTCCGCTCGACAGTTCTTAAGAGAAAAACTGTTTTTT

d_call: -
clone_size: -
v_call: TRBV11-2
j_call: TRBJ2-7
cdr3_aa: CASSFGFYEQYF
cdr3_nt: TGTGCCAGCAGCTTTGGATTCTACGAGCAGTACTTC

d_call: -
clone_size: once
v_call: TRBV28
j_call: TRBJ1-2
cdr3_aa: CASSTNYGYTF
cdr3_nt: TGTGCCAGCAGTACTAACTATGGCTACACCTTC

d_call: -
clone_size: -
v_call: TRBV28
j_call: TRBJ1-4
cdr3_aa: CASSLGGRGTNEKLFF
cdr3_nt: TGTGCCAGCAGTTTAGGGGGGAGGGGGACTAATGAAAAACTGTTTTTT

d_call: TRBD1
clone_size: -
v_call: TRBV28
j_call: TRBJ1-1
cdr3_aa: CASRADRGMNTEAFF
cdr3_nt: TGTGCCAGCAGGGCGGACAGGGGAATGAACACTGAAGCTTTCTTT

d_call: -
clone_size: -
v_call: TRBV28
j_call: TRBJ1-1
cdr3_aa: CASSLTGTGEAFF
cdr3_nt: TGTGCCAGCAGTTTAACGGGGACTGGTGAAGCTTTCTTT

d_call: TRBD1
clone_size: -
v_call: TRBV29-1
j_call: TRBJ2-1
cdr3_aa: CSVVTGGSYNEQFF
cdr3_nt: TGCAGCGTAGTGACAGGGGGCTCCTACAATGAGCAGTTCTTC

d_call: TRBD1
clone_size: -
v_call: TRBV4-1
j_call: TRBJ1-2
cdr3_aa: CASTIDRGRVGYTF
cdr3_nt: TGCGCCAGCACCATAGACAGGGGGCGCGTCGGCTACACCTTC